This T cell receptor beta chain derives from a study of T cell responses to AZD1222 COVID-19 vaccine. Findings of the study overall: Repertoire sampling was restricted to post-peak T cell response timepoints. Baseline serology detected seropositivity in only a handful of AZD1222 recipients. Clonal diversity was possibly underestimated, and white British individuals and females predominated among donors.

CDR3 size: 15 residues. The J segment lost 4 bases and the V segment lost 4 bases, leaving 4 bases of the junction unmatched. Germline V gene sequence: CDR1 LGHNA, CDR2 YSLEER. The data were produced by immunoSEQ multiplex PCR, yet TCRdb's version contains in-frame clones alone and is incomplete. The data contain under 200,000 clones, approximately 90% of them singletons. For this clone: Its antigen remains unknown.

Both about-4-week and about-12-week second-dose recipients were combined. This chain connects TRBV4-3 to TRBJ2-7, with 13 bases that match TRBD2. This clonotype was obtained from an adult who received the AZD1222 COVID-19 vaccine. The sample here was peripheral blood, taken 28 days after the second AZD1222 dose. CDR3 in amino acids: CASSPGTSGAYEQYF. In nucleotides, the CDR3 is TGCGCCAGCAGCCCGGGGACTAGCGGGGCTTACGAGCAGTACTTC.